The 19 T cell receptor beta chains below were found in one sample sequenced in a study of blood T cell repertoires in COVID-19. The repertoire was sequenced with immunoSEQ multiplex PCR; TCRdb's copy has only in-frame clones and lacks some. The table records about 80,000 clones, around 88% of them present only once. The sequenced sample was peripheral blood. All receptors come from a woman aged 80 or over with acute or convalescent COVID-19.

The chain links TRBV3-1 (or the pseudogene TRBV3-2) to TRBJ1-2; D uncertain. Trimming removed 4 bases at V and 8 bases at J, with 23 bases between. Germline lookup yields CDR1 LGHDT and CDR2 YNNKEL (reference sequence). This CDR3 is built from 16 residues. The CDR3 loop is CASSPNSRRPTGGYTF. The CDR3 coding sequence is TGTGCCAGCAGCCCTAATAGTCGGAGGCCCACGGGAGGCTACACCTTC.

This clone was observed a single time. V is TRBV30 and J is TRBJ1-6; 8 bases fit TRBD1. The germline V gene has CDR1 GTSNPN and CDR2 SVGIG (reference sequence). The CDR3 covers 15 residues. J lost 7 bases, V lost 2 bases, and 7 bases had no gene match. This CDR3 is CAWSIPTGVNSPLHF. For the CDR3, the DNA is TGTGCCTGGAGTATTCCGACAGGGGTGAATTCACCCCTCCACTTT.

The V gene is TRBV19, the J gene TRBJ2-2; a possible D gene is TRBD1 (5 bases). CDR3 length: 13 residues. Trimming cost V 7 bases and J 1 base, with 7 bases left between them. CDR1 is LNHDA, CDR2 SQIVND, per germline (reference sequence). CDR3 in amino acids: CASNRLNTGELFF. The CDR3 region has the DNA TGTGCCAGTAACAGGCTGAACACCGGGGAGCTGTTTTTT.

The CDR3 region is CSVDGQGDYEQYF. Here the CDR3 DNA reads TGCAGCGTTGATGGGCAGGGCGATTACGAGCAGTACTTC. The V call is TRBV29-1, the J call TRBJ2-7, with D possibly matching TRBD1 (5 bases). CDR1 and CDR2 (germline): SQVTM, ANQGSEA. V lost 3 bases, J lost 4 bases, and 13 bases lay in between. CDR3 length: 13 amino acids.

The chain's CDR3 is CASSYGLAGEETQYF. DNA of the CDR3: TGTGCCAGCAGTTATGGACTAGCGGGGGAAGAGACCCAGTACTTC. The gene calls are TRBV13 and TRBJ2-5, with TRBD2 matching over 13 bases. CDR1 PRHDT and CDR2 FYEKMQ come from the germline V gene (reference sequence). There are 15 residues in the CDR3. Trimming took 6 bases from V and 3 from J; bases not matched to a gene: 4.

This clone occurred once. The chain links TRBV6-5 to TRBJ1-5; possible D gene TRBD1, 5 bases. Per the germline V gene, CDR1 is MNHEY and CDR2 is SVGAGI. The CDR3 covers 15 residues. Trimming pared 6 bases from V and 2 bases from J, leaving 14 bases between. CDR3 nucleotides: TGTGCCAGCAGAGCCCAGGGCGCGGGCAATCAGCCCCAGCATTTT. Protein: CASRAQGAGNQPQHF.

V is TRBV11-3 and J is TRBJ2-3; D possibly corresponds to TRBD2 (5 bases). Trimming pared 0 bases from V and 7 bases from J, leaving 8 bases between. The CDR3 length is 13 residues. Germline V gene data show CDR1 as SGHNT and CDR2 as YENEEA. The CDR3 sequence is CASSLDGENTQYF. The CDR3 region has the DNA TGTGCCAGCAGCTTAGACGGGGAAAATACGCAGTATTTT.

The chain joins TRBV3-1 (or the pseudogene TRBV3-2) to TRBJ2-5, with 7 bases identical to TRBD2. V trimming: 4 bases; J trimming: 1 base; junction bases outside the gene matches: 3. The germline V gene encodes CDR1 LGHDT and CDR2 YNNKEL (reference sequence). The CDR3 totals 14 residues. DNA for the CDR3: TGTGCCAGCAGCCGCGGGAGTCGCCAAGAGACCCAGTACTTC. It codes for CASSRGSRQETQYF.

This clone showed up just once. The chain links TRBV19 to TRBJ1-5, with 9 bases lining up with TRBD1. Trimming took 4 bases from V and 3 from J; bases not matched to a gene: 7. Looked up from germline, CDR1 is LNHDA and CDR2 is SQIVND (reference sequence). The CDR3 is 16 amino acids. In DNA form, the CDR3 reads TGTGCCAGTAGTAGCCCGGGACAGGGATCCAATCAGCCCCAGCATTTT. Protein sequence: CASSSPGQGSNQPQHF.

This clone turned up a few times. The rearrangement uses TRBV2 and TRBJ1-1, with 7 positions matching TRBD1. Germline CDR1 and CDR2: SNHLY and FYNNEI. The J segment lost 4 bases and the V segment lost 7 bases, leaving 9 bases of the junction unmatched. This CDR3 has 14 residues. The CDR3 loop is CASTPRQGLTEAFF. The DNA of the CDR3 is TGTGCCAGCACCCCTAGACAGGGTCTCACTGAAGCTTTCTTT.

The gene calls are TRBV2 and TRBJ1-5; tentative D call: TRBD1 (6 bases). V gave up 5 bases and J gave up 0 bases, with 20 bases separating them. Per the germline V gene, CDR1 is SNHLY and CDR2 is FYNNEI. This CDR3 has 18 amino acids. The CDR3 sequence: CASSLGFGQSHSNQPQHF. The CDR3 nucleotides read TGTGCCAGCAGTTTGGGGTTTGGACAGTCCCATAGCAATCAGCCCCAGCATTTT.

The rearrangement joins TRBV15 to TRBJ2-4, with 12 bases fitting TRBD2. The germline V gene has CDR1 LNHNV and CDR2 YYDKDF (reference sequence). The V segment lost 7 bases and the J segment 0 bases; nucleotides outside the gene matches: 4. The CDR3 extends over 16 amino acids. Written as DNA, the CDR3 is TGTGCCACCATGACTAGCGGGGGACTAGCCAAAAACATTCAGTACTTC. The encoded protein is CATMTSGGLAKNIQYF.

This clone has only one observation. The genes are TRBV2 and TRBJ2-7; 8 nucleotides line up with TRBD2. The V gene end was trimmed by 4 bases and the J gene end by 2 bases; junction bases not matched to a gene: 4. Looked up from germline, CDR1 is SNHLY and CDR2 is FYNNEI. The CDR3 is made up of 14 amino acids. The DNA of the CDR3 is TGTGCCAGCAGTGTCGGGGGGGGACCCTACGAGCAGTACTTC. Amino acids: CASSVGGGPYEQYF. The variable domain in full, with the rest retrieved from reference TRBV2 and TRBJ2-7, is EPEVTQTPSHQVTQMGQEVILRCVPISNHLYFYWYRQILGQKVEFLVSFYNNEISEKSEIFDDQFSVERPDGSNFTLKIRSTKLEDSAMYFCASSVGGGPYEQYFGPGTRLTVT.

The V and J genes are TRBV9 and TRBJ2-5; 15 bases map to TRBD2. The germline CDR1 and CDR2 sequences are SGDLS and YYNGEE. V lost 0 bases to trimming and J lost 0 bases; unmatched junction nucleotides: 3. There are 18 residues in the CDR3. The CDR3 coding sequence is TGTGCCAGCAGCGTAGGGACTAGCGGGGGGGCATACCAAGAGACCCAGTACTTC. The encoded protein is CASSVGTSGGAYQETQYF.

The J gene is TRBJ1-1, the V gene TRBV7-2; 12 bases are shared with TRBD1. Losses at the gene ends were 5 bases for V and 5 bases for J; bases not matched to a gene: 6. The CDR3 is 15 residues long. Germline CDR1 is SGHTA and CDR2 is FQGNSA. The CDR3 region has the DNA TGTGCCAGCAGCAGGGACAGGGGGCGGGCAACTGAAGCTTTCTTT. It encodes CASSRDRGRATEAFF.

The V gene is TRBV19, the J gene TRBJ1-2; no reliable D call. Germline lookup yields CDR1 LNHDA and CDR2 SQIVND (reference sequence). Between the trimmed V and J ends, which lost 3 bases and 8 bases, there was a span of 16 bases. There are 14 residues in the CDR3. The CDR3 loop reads CASSMAQINLGYTF. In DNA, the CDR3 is TGTGCCAGTAGTATGGCCCAGATTAATTTAGGCTACACCTTC.

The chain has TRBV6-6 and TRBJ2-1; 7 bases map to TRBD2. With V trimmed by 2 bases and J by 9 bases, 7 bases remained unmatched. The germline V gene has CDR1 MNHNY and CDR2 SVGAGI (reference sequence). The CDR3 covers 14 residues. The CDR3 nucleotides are TGTGCCAGCAGTTACGATTACGGGGAGGGTGAGCAGTTCTTC. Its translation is CASSYDYGEGEQFF.

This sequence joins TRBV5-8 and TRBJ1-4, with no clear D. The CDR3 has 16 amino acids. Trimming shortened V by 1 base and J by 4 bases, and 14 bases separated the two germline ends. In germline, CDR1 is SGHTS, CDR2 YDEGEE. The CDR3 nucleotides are TGTGCCAGCAGCTTGCCTTACGGAGGTTTTAATGAAAAACTGTTTTTT. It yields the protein CASSLPYGGFNEKLFF.

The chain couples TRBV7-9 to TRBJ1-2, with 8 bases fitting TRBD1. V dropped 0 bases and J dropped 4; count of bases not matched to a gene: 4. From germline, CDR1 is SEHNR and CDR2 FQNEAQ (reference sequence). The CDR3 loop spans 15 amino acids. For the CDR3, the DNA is TGTGCCAGCAGCTTAGCGGACAGGGAGAGCTATGGCTACACCTTC. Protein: CASSLADRESYGYTF.